Below, 13 T cell receptor beta chains from the same sample are listed, as sequenced in a study of cytomegalovirus exposure and HLA in healthy donors. PCR used 60 Vbeta primers and 13 Jbeta primers. Sequenced by immunoSEQ multiplex PCR; TCRdb stores in-frame clones only, minus some. In the table there are fewer than 100,000 clones, around 77% of which are singletons. The specimen sequenced was PBMCs. The receptors shown here come from a man aged 40-55 years in good health and CMV-seronegative.

V gene TRBV18 combines with J gene TRBJ2-7; 8 nucleotides match TRBD1. This CDR3 comprises 14 residues. With V trimmed by 3 bases and J by 5 bases, 6 bases remained unmatched. Germline V lookup: CDR1 KGHSH, CDR2 LQKENI. The CDR3 is CASSPTGTGDEQYF. The CDR3 DNA sequence: TGTGCCAGCTCACCTACCGGGACAGGAGACGAGCAGTACTTC.

The rearrangement uses TRBV10-2 and TRBJ1-5; 7 bases match TRBD1. The ends lost 1 base at V and 11 bases at J; junction bases unmatched: 8. This CDR3 is 14 amino acids long. Germline CDR1 and CDR2: WSHSY and SAAADI. The CDR3 loop is CASSEFRGQGTQHF. The CDR3, as DNA: TGCGCCAGCAGTGAGTTTAGGGGGCAGGGTACCCAGCATTTT.

V usage is TRBV5-5 and J usage is TRBJ2-7; tentatively, D is TRBD2 (5 bases). The length of the CDR3 is 13 residues. The germline gives CDR1 SGHKS, CDR2 YYEKEE (reference sequence). Trimming left V 4 bases short and J 7 bases short, with 15 bases between. CDR3 residues: CASSPSLREEQYF. Written as DNA, the CDR3 is TGTGCCAGCAGCCCCTCTCTAAGGGAGGAGCAGTACTTC.

This chain uses TRBV7-6 with TRBJ2-1; weak D call: TRBD2 (5 bases). In germline, CDR1 is SGHVS, CDR2 FNYEAQ. There are 16 residues in the CDR3. Trimming took 1 base from V and 0 from J, leaving 10 bases between them. The CDR3 loop reads CASSLVAAASYNEQFF. The CDR3, as DNA: TGTGCCAGCAGCTTAGTGGCAGCGGCCTCCTACAATGAGCAGTTCTTC.

V usage is TRBV6-7 and J usage is TRBJ1-5, with 12 bases lining up with TRBD1. TRBV6-7 is an ORF; its function is uncertain. The V segment lost 5 bases and the J segment 2 bases; nucleotides outside the gene matches: 16. This CDR3 has 20 amino acids. The CDR3 region has the DNA TGTGCCAGCAGTCGAACCGGGACAGGGGGCGCCTGGGGGGGCAATCAGCCCCAGCATTTT. The encoded protein is CASSRTGTGGAWGGNQPQHF.

A note on this clone: The same CDR3 is also encoded by other DNA sequences in this sample. The genes are TRBV5-1 and TRBJ2-1; 10 bases fit TRBD2. From germline, CDR1 is SGHRS and CDR2 YFSETQ. The CDR3 spans 14 residues. Trimming cost V 3 bases and J 3 bases; bases outside gene matches: 0. The CDR3 sequence is CASSSSGGYNEQFF. For the CDR3, the DNA is TGCGCCAGCAGCTCTAGCGGGGGCTACAATGAGCAGTTCTTC. The variable domain in full, with the rest retrieved from reference TRBV5-1 and TRBJ2-1, is KAGVTQTPRYLIKTRGQQVTLSCSPISGHRSVSWYQQTPGQGLQFLFEYFSETQRNKGNFPGRFSGRQFSNSRSEMNVSTLELGDSALYLCASSSSGGYNEQFFGPGTRLTVL.

This chain links TRBV21-1 with TRBJ2-7; the table's D call TRBD1 went unverified against the DNA. TRBV21-1 is noted as a pseudogene. The CDR3 totals 15 residues. The CDR3 region is CASSKKTGDSYEQYF. DNA for the CDR3: TGTGCCAGCAGCAAAAAGACAGGGGACTCCTACGAGCAGTACTTC.

The rearrangement links TRBV29-1 to TRBJ2-3; weak D call: TRBD1 (5 bases). This CDR3 has 12 amino acids. In germline, CDR1 is SQVTM, CDR2 ANQGSEA. V was clipped by 7 bases and J by 0 bases, with 8 bases between them. The DNA of the CDR3 is TGCAGCGCACAGGATAGCACAGATACGCAGTATTTT. Translation: CSAQDSTDTQYF.

The V and J genes are TRBV6-1 and TRBJ2-5, with 10 bases that match TRBD1. The trim removed 1 base at V and 5 bases at J, leaving 4 bases unmatched. The CDR3 has 15 amino acids. Germline loops: CDR1 MNHNS, CDR2 SASEGT. DNA of the CDR3: TGTGCCAGCAGTGAAGAGACAGGGGGCAAGGAGACCCAGTACTTC. Translating gives CASSEETGGKETQYF.

The chain uses TRBV13 and TRBJ2-3, with TRBD2 matching over 9 bases. The V gene end was trimmed by 3 bases and the J gene end by 2 bases; junction bases not matched to a gene: 6. CDR1 is PRHDT and CDR2 is FYEKMQ in the germline V gene (reference sequence). CDR3 size: 16 residues. The CDR3 loop is CASSFQREAYTDTQYF. The DNA for the CDR3 is TGTGCCAGCAGCTTCCAGCGGGAGGCTTACACAGATACGCAGTATTTT.

CDR3 in DNA: TGTGCCAGCAGTTGGGGACTAGCGGGAGGGGTCGCCGGGGAGCTGTTTTTT. Its protein is CASSWGLAGGVAGELFF. The chain couples TRBV27 to TRBJ2-2; TRBD2 aligns across 16 bases. The V gene's germline CDR1 is MNHEY and CDR2 SMNVEV (reference sequence). The CDR3 sequence is 17 residues long. Unmatched junction bases numbered 5, after V lost 4 bases and J lost 6 bases.

This clone was picked up a small number of times. The rearrangement joins TRBV25-1 to TRBJ1-4; D is perhaps TRBD1 (6 bases). The CDR3 is 15 residues long. The germline CDR1 and CDR2 sequences are MGHDK and SYGVNS. Deletions cut 3 bases from V and 2 bases from J, with 10 bases between. The CDR3 region is CASSDDRPTNEKLFF. In DNA form, the CDR3 reads TGTGCCAGCAGTGACGACAGGCCCACTAATGAAAAACTGTTTTTT.

This chain uses TRBV19 with TRBJ2-7; D may be TRBD2 (5 bases). Trimming removed 3 bases at V and 0 bases at J, with 9 bases between. This CDR3 is built from 14 residues. Per germline, CDR1 LNHDA and CDR2 SQIVND (reference sequence). CDR3 in amino acids: CASSISVRSYEQYF. CDR3 coding DNA: TGTGCCAGTAGTATTAGCGTCCGCTCCTACGAGCAGTACTTC.